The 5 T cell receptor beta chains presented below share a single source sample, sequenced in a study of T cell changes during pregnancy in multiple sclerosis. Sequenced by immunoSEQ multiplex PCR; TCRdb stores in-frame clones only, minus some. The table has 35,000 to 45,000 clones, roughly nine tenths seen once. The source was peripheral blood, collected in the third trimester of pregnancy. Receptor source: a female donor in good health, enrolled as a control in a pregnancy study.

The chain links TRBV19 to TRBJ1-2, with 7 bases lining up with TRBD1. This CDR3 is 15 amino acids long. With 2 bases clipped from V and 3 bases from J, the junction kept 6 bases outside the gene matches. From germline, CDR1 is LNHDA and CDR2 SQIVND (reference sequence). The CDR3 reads CASSIYGQGDYGYTF. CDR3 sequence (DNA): TGTGCCAGTAGTATATATGGCCAGGGGGACTATGGCTACACCTTC. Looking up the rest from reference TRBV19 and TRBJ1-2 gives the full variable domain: DGGITQSPKYLFRKEGQNVTLSCEQNLNHDAMYWYRQDPGQGLRLIYYSQIVNDFQKGDIAEGYSVSREKKESFPLTVTSAQKNPTAFYLCASSIYGQGDYGYTFGSGTRLTVV.

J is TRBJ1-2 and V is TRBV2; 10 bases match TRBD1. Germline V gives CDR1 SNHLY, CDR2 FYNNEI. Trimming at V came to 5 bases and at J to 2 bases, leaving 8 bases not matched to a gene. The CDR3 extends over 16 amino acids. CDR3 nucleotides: TGTGCCAGCAGTACCCTGGGACAGGGGCCGAACTATGGCTACACCTTC. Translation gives CASSTLGQGPNYGYTF.

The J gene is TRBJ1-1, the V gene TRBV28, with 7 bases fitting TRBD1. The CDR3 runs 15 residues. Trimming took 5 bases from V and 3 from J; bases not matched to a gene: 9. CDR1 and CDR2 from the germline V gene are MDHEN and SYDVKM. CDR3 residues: CASSPTTGLYTEAFF. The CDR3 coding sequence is TGTGCCAGCAGTCCTACGACAGGGCTGTACACTGAAGCTTTCTTT.

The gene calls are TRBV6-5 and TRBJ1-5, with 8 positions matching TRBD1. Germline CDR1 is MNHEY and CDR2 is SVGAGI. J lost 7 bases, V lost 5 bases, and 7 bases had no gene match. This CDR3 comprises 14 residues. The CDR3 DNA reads TGTGCCAGCAGTCCCCAGGGGGCTCGGCAGCCCCAGCATTTT. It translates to CASSPQGARQPQHF.

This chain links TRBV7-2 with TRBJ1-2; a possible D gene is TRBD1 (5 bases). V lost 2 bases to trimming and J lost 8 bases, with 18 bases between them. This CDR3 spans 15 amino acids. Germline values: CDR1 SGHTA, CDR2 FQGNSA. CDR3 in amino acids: CASSLSRAGFGGYTF. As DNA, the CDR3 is TGTGCCAGCAGCTTATCCAGGGCAGGATTCGGCGGCTACACCTTC. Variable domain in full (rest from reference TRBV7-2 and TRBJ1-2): GAGVSQSPSNKVTEKGKDVELRCDPISGHTALYWYRQSLGQGLEFLIYFQGNSAPDKSGLPSDRFSAERTGGSVSTLTIQRTQQEDSAVYLCASSLSRAGFGGYTFGSGTRLTVV.